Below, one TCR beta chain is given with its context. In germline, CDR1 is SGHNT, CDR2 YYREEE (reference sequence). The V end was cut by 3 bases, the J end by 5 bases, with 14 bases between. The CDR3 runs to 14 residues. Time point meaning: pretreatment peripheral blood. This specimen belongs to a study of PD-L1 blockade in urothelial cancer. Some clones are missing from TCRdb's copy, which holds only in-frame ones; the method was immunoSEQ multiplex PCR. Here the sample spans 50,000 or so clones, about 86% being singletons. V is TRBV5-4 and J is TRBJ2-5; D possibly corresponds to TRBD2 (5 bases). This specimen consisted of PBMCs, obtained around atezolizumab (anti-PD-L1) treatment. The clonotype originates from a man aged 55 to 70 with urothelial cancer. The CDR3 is CASSSGSQRETQYF. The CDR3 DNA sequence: TGTGCCAGCAGCTCGGGGAGCCAACGGGAGACCCAGTACTTC.